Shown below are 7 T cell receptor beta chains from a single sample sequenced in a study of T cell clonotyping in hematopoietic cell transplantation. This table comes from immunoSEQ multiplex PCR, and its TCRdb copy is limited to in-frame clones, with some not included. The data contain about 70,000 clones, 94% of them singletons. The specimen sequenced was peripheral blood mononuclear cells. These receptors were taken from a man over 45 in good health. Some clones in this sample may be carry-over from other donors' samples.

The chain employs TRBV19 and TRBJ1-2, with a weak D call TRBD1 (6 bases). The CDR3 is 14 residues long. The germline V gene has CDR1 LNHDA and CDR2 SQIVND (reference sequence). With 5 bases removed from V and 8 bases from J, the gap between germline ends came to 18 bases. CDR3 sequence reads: CASSEFSTGGGYTF. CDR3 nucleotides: TGTGCCAGTAGTGAGTTCTCGACAGGCGGCGGCTACACCTTC.

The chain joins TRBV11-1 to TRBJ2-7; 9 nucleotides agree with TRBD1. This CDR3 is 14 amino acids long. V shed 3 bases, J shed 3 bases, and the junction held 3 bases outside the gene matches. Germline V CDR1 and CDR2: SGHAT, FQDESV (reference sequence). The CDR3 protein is CASSLTGGVYEQYF. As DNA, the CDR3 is TGTGCCAGCAGCTTGACAGGGGGTGTCTACGAGCAGTACTTC.

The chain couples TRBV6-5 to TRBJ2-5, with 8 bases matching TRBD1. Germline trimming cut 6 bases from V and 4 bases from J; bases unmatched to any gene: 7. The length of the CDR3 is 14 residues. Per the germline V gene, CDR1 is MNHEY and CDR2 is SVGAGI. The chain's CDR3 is CASRQGVRGETQYF. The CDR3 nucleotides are TGTGCCAGCAGACAGGGGGTCCGGGGAGAGACCCAGTACTTC.

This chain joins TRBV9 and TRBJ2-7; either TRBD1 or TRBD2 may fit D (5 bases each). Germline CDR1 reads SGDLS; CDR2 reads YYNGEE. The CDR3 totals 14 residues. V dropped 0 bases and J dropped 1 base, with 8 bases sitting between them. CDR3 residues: CASSVGGPSYEQYF. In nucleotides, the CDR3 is TGTGCCAGCAGCGTAGGGGGACCATCCTACGAGCAGTACTTC.

The CDR3 DNA sequence: TGTGCCAGCAGTGGAACAGGGGTCGGGTACGAGCAGTACTTC. This sequence encodes CASSGTGVGYEQYF. V usage is TRBV6-1 and J usage is TRBJ2-7, with TRBD1 identical over 7 bases. Germline V gene sequence: CDR1 MNHNS, CDR2 SASEGT. V lost 4 bases to trimming and J lost 4 bases; unmatched junction nucleotides: 7. The CDR3 spans 14 residues.

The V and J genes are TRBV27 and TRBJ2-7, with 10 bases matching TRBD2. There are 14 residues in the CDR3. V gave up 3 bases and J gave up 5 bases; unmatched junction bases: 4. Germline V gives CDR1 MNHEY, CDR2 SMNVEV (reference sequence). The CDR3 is CASSFSGGNHEQYF. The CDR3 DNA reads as TGTGCCAGCAGTTTTAGCGGGGGGAACCACGAGCAGTACTTC.

The CDR3 reads CASSWTSTDTQYF. CDR3 bases: TGTGCCAGCAGCTGGACTAGCACAGATACGCAGTATTTT. This chain uses TRBV5-6 with TRBJ2-3; possible D gene TRBD2, 5 bases. Germline V gene data show CDR1 as SGHDT and CDR2 as YYEEEE. The CDR3 length is 13 residues. The germline V and J ends were trimmed by 3 bases and 0 bases, with 5 bases remaining between them.